The 3 T cell receptor beta chains below were found in one sample sequenced in a study of identical twins. MiXCR was run by TCRdb on the 5' RACE reads, yielding one entry per CDR3 protein. The repertoire holds hundreds of thousands of distinct CDR3 sequences, with around 20% as singletons. These data also formed part of another study, on T cells expressing NK-cell markers.

Sequencing was carried out using PBMCs. The source is a woman aged 18-35 years in good health.

Many counts were recorded for this clonotype. The genes are TRBV12-3 or TRBV12-4 and TRBJ1-2; a possible D gene is TRBD1 (5 bases). Trimming stripped 2 bases from V and 2 bases from J, with 6 bases between. The CDR3 extends over 13 amino acids. CDR3 loop: CASSLRQNYGYTF. Here the CDR3 DNA reads TGTGCCAGCAGTTTACGACAGAACTATGGCTACACCTTC.

This clonotype was seen a few times. The chain carries TRBV29-1 and TRBJ2-3, with D perhaps TRBD2 (5 bases). Germline V gene data show CDR1 as SQVTM and CDR2 as ANQGSEA. The CDR3 runs to 11 residues. V was clipped by 7 bases and J by 5 bases, with 10 bases between them. This CDR3 reads CSAGEGDTQYF. The CDR3, as DNA: TGCAGCGCCGGAGAGGGAGATACGCAGTATTTT.

This clonotype has only a few counts. This chain joins TRBV12-3 or TRBV12-4 and TRBJ1-4; D unresolved. The CDR3 runs to 14 residues. Trimming took off 2 bases at V and 12 bases at J, with 16 bases between the two ends. CDR3 region: CASSLTQSEGQLFF. CDR3 DNA: TGTGCCAGCAGTTTAACACAGAGTGAAGGGCAACTGTTTTTT.